The T cell receptor beta chain described here comes from a study of beta chain features in type 1 diabetes. Across the study: Cells sorted and examined across all samples totaled nearly 110,000,000. Study-level results: Shortening of TCRB CDR3s, moderate but significant, appeared in all four CD4+ subsets of Type 1 diabetes patients.

Staining for CD45RO/CCR7/CD25/CD127/CD95/CD27 allowed sorting of CD4+ naive, central memory, regulatory and stem cell-like memory cells. Sequenced material consisted of expressed TCRB transcripts (all of the isolated RNA was reverse transcribed). An average of around 3.9 million reads was obtained for naive, central memory and regulatory T cell samples. Sequencing was performed with immunoSEQ multiplex PCR; in TCRdb, only in-frame clones are kept and a portion is missing. This repertoire shows some 330,000 clones, roughly 12% found once; its top ten account for about 0.01%. The V gene's germline CDR1 is KGHSH and CDR2 LQKENI. V dropped 5 bases and J dropped 3; count of bases not matched to a gene: 7. This CDR3 is built from 15 residues. This clone has a handful of counts. Its matching antigen is unknown.

This receptor was identified in a woman under 30 with type 1 diabetes. The V call is TRBV18, the J call TRBJ2-7; 10 bases agree with TRBD2. The specimen sequenced was naive CD4+ T cells from blood. The CDR3 protein is CASSNPGLAYYEQYF. For the CDR3, the DNA is TGTGCCAGCTCAAACCCGGGACTAGCGTACTACGAGCAGTACTTC.